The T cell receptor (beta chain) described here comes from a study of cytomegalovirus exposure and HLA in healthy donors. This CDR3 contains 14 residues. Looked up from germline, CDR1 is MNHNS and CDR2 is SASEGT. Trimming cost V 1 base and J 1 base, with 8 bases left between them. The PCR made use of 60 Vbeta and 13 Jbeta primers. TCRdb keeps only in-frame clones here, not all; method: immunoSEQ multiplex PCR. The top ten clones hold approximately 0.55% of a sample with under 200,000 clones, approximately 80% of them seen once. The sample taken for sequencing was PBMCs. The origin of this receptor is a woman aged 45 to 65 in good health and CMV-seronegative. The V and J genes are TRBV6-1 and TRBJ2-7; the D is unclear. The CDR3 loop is CASSEGIRSYEQYF. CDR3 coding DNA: TGTGCCAGCAGTGAAGGTATACGGTCCTACGAGCAGTACTTC.